This T cell receptor beta chain was sequenced for a study of T cell responses to AZD1222 COVID-19 vaccine. Germline V gene lookup returns CDR1 SGHTA and CDR2 FQGNSA. The CDR3 covers 15 residues. After removal of 2 bases from V and 4 bases from J, the junction contained 4 bases not matched to a gene. Sequenced by immunoSEQ multiplex PCR; TCRdb stores in-frame clones only, minus some. The sample records 150,000 to 200,000 clones, approximately 91% being singletons. The TCR sequence derives from an adult who received the AZD1222 COVID-19 vaccine. The input for sequencing was peripheral blood, taken 28 days after the second AZD1222 dose. The V and J genes are TRBV7-2 and TRBJ2-2, with 7 bases aligning to TRBD2. CDR3 nucleotides: TGTGCCAGCAGCTTATTCGCTAGCGGCACCGGGGAGCTGTTTTTT. The encoded protein is CASSLFASGTGELFF.